This entry describes one TCR beta chain. In its sample, this clone was seen once. It has no known antigen specificity. No per-base quality is available; no much larger clone lies one base away. The sample comes from a study of technical replicates of blood from a few donors (dated by TCRdb to about 2017). The library was prepared using the immunoSEQ multiplex PCR assay. The source is immuneACCESS, and TCRdb retained only in-frame sequences with V and J called. Part of the clones is not carried over; for the studies checked, unresolved V genes explain less than half of this, and the remainder is unexplained. The sample includes 50,000 to 70,000 clones, with just under 95% observed a single time. The ten largest clones capture about 3.9% of the sample. Trimming costs V 0 bases and J 2 bases, and their ends lie 5 bases apart. The CDR3 covers 13 residues, taking in both the cysteine and the phenylalanine. The retained sequence is limited to the CDR3, 39 bases, with the frame set at the first base. Sequences SGHDT (CDR1) and YYEEEE (CDR2) are obtained from the germline V gene.

The receptor was isolated from a human donor in good health. Some clones in this sample may be carry-over from other donors' samples. Sequencing was carried out using PBMCs. Recombination connected TRBV5-6 to TRBJ1-2; the D gene cannot be resolved reliably. The CDR3 reads as follows: CASSLGQNYGYTF. The DNA is as follows: TGTGCCAGCAGCTTGGGTCAGAACTATGGCTACACCTTC.